The clone carrying this T cell receptor (beta chain) came up a few times. The germline CDR1 and CDR2 sequences are ENHRY and SYGVKD. The CDR3 totals 16 residues. With V trimmed by 2 bases and J by 4 bases, 3 bases remained unmatched. MiXCR, run by TCRdb on the 5' RACE reads, gives a single entry per CDR3 protein. The data contain 200,000 or so distinct CDR3 sequences, roughly 25% of them seen just once; the ten biggest clones take up under 7%. This sample was taken from a study of CD8 T cells in ankylosing spondylitis. The chain has TRBV10-3 and TRBJ2-3; 13 positions agree with TRBD2. The sequenced sample consisted of blood, either unsorted or a sorted T cell fraction (not recorded which). The receptor was isolated from a male donor with ankylosing spondylitis or in good health (not recorded which). This CDR3 is CAISERTSGSPDTQYF. CDR3 DNA sequence: TGTGCCATCAGTGAGCGGACTAGCGGGAGCCCAGATACGCAGTATTTT.